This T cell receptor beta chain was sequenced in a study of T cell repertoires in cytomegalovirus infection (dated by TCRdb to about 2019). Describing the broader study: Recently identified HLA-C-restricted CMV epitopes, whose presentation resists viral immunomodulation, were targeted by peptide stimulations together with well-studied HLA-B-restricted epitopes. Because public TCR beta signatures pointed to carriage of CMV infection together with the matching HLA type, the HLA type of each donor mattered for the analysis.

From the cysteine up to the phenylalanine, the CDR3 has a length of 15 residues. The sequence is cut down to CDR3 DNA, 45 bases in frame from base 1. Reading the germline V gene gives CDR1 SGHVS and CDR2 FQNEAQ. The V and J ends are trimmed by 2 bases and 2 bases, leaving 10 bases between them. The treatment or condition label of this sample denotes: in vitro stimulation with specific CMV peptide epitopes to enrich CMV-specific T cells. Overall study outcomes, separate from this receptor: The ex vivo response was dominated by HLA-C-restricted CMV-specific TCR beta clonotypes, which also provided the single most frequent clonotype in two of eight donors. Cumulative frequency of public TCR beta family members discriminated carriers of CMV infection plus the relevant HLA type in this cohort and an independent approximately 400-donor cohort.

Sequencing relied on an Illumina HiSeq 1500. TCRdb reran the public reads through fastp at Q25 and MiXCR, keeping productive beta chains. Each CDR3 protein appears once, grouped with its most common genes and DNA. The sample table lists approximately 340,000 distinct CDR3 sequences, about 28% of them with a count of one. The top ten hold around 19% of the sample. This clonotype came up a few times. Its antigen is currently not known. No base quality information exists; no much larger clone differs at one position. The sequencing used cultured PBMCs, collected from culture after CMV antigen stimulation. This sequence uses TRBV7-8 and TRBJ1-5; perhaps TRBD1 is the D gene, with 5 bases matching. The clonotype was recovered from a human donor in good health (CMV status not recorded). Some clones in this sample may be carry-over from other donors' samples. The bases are TGTGCCAGCAGCTTACTGGGAGGGGGCAATCAGCCCCAGCATTTT. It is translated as CASSLLGGGNQPQHF.